The 28 T cell receptor beta chains in this list originate from one sample, sequenced in a study of CD8 T cells in ankylosing spondylitis. Whole-study results and caveats: Ankylosing spondylitis blood appeared to carry a characteristic TCR beta motif of several highly homologous variants.

TCRdb re-analysed the 5' RACE reads in MiXCR, keeping a single row per CDR3 protein. The sample has under 950,000 distinct CDR3 sequences; 15% to 20% are singletons. The antigens of these receptors remain unknown. The sample taken for sequencing was blood, either unsorted or a sorted T cell fraction (not recorded which). The receptors originated from a male donor with ankylosing spondylitis.

The CDR3 DNA reads as TGTGCCAGCAGCTTGGCAGACAGTGTGGGCAATCAGCCCCAGCATTTT. It encodes CASSLADSVGNQPQHF. The genes are TRBV5-6 and TRBJ1-5, with D maybe TRBD1 (5 bases). V lost 0 bases and J 2 bases, leaving 12 bases between the germline ends. CDR1 is SGHDT, CDR2 YYEEEE, per germline. The CDR3 is 16 residues long.

This clonotype is a singleton in its sample. The J gene is TRBJ2-7, the V gene TRBV7-4, with TRBD2 identical over 10 bases. With V trimmed by 4 bases and J by 4 bases, 16 bases remained unmatched. The germline CDR1 and CDR2 sequences are SGHVT and SQSDAQ. This CDR3 is 18 amino acids long. Written as DNA, the CDR3 is TGTGCCAGCAGCTGCTCGGGACTAGCGATAGAGCGTTATTACGAGCAGTACTTC. It specifies CASSCSGLAIERYYEQYF.

This clonotype was seen a handful of times. This chain joins TRBV4-3 and TRBJ2-1; D gene unclear. Germline V gene lookup returns CDR1 LGHNA and CDR2 YSLEER. V dropped 4 bases and J dropped 5 bases, with 18 bases sitting between them. The CDR3 sequence is 16 residues long. Here the CDR3 reads CASSPGSKWGNNEQFF. The CDR3 DNA reads TGCGCCAGCAGCCCAGGCAGCAAATGGGGAAACAATGAGCAGTTCTTC.

This clonotype was observed a handful of times. The chain carries TRBV27 and TRBJ2-1; no clear D. Trimming stripped 7 bases from V and 0 bases from J, with 10 bases between. This CDR3 contains 14 residues. The germline CDR1 and CDR2 sequences are MNHEY and SMNVEV (reference sequence). The CDR3 DNA follows: TGTGCCAGCAACGATGGAAGCTCCTACAATGAGCAGTTCTTC. It encodes CASNDGSSYNEQFF.

This clonotype was found a few times. The V and J genes are TRBV20-1 and TRBJ2-7, with TRBD1 identical over 11 bases. V dropped 2 bases and J dropped 1; count of bases not matched to a gene: 1. The CDR3 has 14 amino acids. Looked up from germline, CDR1 is DFQATT and CDR2 is SNEGSKA (reference sequence). CDR3: CSARRDRGSYEQYF. The CDR3 DNA reads TGCAGTGCTAGACGGGACAGGGGGTCCTACGAGCAGTACTTC.

A few counts support this clonotype. The chain employs TRBV6-5 and TRBJ2-7; D not resolved. CDR3 length: 14 amino acids. V shed 0 bases and J shed 2 bases, with 8 bases lying between them. The germline V gene encodes CDR1 MNHEY and CDR2 SVGAGI. DNA for the CDR3: TGTGCCAGCAGTTACTCGGTAGGAGCCTACGAGCAGTACTTC. Its protein is CASSYSVGAYEQYF.

This clonotype was recorded at least ten times. This chain joins TRBV12-3 or TRBV12-4 and TRBJ2-2, with D perhaps matching TRBD1 (6 bases). Trimming pared 2 bases from V and 6 bases from J, leaving 19 bases between. This CDR3 region has 17 residues. CDR3 sequence (DNA): TGTGCCAGCAGTTTAATTTTTGGGACAAGTGGGGCCGGGGAGCTGTTTTTT. This sequence encodes CASSLIFGTSGAGELFF.

As concerns this clonotype: A much larger clone sits a single nucleotide away, making a read error possible. This chain joins TRBV7-9 and TRBJ1-6, with 10 nucleotides matching TRBD1. The CDR3 is made up of 15 amino acids. Germline assignment: CDR1 SEHNR and CDR2 FQNEAQ (reference sequence). The CDR3 sequence: CASSGRQGANSPPHF. The DNA for the CDR3 is TGTGCCAGCAGCGGACGACAGGGGGCGAATTCACCCCCCCACTTT.

The chain has TRBV4-1 and TRBJ2-3; possible D gene TRBD2, 6 bases. The CDR3 length is 14 residues. Between the trimmed V and J ends, which lost 0 bases and 2 bases, there was a span of 6 bases. Germline CDR1 and CDR2: MGHRA and YSYEKL. The CDR3 spells CASSQELATDTQYF. CDR3 nucleotides: TGCGCCAGCAGCCAAGAACTAGCCACAGATACGCAGTATTTT.

This clonotype was counted a few times. The chain is built from TRBV9 and TRBJ2-1; 9 bases line up with TRBD1. There are 16 residues in the CDR3. With 5 bases clipped from V and 7 bases from J, the junction kept 13 bases outside the gene matches. Germline V gives CDR1 SGDLS, CDR2 YYNGEE. The CDR3 DNA is TGTGCCAGCAGTTATGTCTCCGGGACAGGGATAAATGAGCAGTTCTTC. It yields the protein CASSYVSGTGINEQFF. The whole variable domain, filled in from reference TRBV9 and TRBJ2-1, reads DSGVTQTPKHLITATGQRVTLRCSPRSGDLSVYWYQQSLDQGLQFLIQYYNGEERAKGNILERFSAQQFPDLHSELNLSSLELGDSALYFCASSYVSGTGINEQFFGPGTRLTVL.

The rearrangement links TRBV7-2 to TRBJ1-2, with D uncertain. The CDR3 length is 15 residues. Germline CDR1 reads SGHTA; CDR2 reads FQGNSA. V lost 4 bases and J 2 bases, leaving 14 bases between the germline ends. CDR3 amino acids: CASSSTTWRNYGYTF. For the CDR3, the DNA is TGTGCCAGCAGCTCCACTACCTGGAGAAACTATGGCTACACCTTC.

This clonotype appeared many times. The rearrangement links TRBV5-8 to TRBJ1-1; D may be TRBD1 (5 bases). This CDR3 comprises 14 residues. CDR1 and CDR2 (germline): SGHTS, YDEGEE. V lost 2 bases and J lost 3, with 11 bases in between. CDR3 coding DNA: TGTGCCAGCAGCTTTTCCAGGGCCGACACTGAAGCTTTCTTT. Encoded protein: CASSFSRADTEAFF.

This chain links TRBV29-1 with TRBJ2-7, with TRBD1 matching over 7 bases. CDR1 SQVTM and CDR2 ANQGSEA come from the germline V gene. This CDR3 comprises 13 residues. This CDR3 is CSIVGTASYEQYF. The CDR3 bases are TGCAGTATCGTGGGGACAGCTTCTTACGAGCAGTACTTC.

The count of this clonotype is one. This chain connects TRBV7-2 to TRBJ2-3; possibly TRBD1 or TRBD2 for D (5 bases each). The ends were cut back, 3 bases at V and 7 bases at J, with 17 bases in the middle. CDR3 length: 15 residues. Germline V gene sequence: CDR1 SGHTA, CDR2 FQGNSA. The CDR3 spells CASSLGRDPTNTQYF. DNA of the CDR3: TGTGCCAGCAGCTTGGGCCGGGACCCCACGAATACGCAGTATTTT.

This clonotype was detected a few times. The chain combines TRBV6-1 with TRBJ2-7; D is tentatively TRBD1 or TRBD2 (5 bases each). Trimming removed 5 bases at V and 1 base at J, with 18 bases between. Looked up from germline, CDR1 is MNHNS and CDR2 is SASEGT. This CDR3 has 16 amino acids. Here the CDR3 reads CASSPRFWRTSYEQYF. As DNA, the CDR3 is TGTGCCAGCAGTCCCCGGTTTTGGAGGACATCCTACGAGCAGTACTTC.

This chain joins TRBV6-5 and TRBJ2-1; 8 nucleotides align to TRBD1. The junction had 12 bases not matched to a gene; V was cut back by 5 bases and J by 12 bases. Germline CDR1 is MNHEY and CDR2 is SVGAGI. The CDR3 extends over 14 amino acids. The CDR3 loop reads CASSQLGQGAGQFF. DNA of the CDR3: TGTGCCAGCAGTCAACTCGGGCAGGGGGCAGGGCAGTTCTTC.

This clonotype was detected ten times or more. The gene calls are TRBV7-9 and TRBJ1-2; perhaps TRBD1 as D (5 bases). Germline V CDR1 and CDR2: SEHNR, FQNEAQ (reference sequence). The CDR3 totals 12 residues. V was shortened by 5 bases and J by 5 bases, with 9 bases between the two germline ends. The chain's CDR3 is CASSPTGYGYTF. The CDR3 DNA reads TGTGCCAGCAGCCCAACAGGATATGGCTACACCTTC.

This clonotype appeared a few times. The chain uses TRBV6-5 and TRBJ1-5, with D hard to call. Trimming shortened V by 0 bases and J by 3 bases, and 3 bases separated the two germline ends. The CDR3 consists of 13 residues. From germline, CDR1 is MNHEY and CDR2 SVGAGI. Here the CDR3 reads CASSYSLNQPQHF. The DNA of the CDR3 is TGTGCCAGCAGTTACTCGCTCAATCAGCCCCAGCATTTT.

This clonotype was picked up many times. This chain links TRBV12-3 or TRBV12-4 with TRBJ1-1; D may be TRBD1 (5 bases). The ends were cut back, 6 bases at V and 8 bases at J, with 13 bases in the middle. CDR3 length: 12 residues. CDR3 bases: TGTGCCAGCAGCCGCCCGGGACTAGAAGCTTTCTTT. It is translated as CASSRPGLEAFF.

This rearrangement joins TRBV5-1 to TRBJ2-1, with D possibly being TRBD1 or TRBD2 (6 bases each). Germline V lookup: CDR1 SGHRS, CDR2 YFSETQ. The CDR3 is 13 amino acids. Trimming removed 4 bases at V and 4 bases at J, with 9 bases between. The CDR3 DNA reads TGCGCCAGCAGCACGGGGGCTTACAATGAGCAGTTCTTC. This sequence encodes CASSTGAYNEQFF.

This clonotype was detected ten times or more. This chain links TRBV12-3 or TRBV12-4 with TRBJ2-1; D is unclear. The CDR3 extends over 12 amino acids. Trimming took off 5 bases at V and 0 bases at J, with 2 bases between the two ends. In nucleotides, the CDR3 is TGTGCCAGCAGTAACTCCTACAATGAGCAGTTCTTC. It codes for CASSNSYNEQFF.

The rearrangement joins TRBV3-1 to TRBJ2-7; the match to TRBD2 covers 7 bases. Germline V gene data show CDR1 as LGHDT and CDR2 as YNNKEL (reference sequence). The junction had 11 bases not matched to a gene; V was cut back by 1 base and J by 2 bases. The CDR3 extends over 17 amino acids. This CDR3 is CASSQGLTGGFPYEQYF. The DNA of the CDR3 is TGTGCCAGCAGCCAAGGTCTAACGGGGGGTTTCCCCTACGAGCAGTACTTC.

This clonotype has a handful of counts. The chain uses TRBV12-3 or TRBV12-4 and TRBJ1-4, with D unresolved. V was clipped by 0 bases and J by 0 bases, with 5 bases between them. CDR3 length equals 15 residues. Written as DNA, the CDR3 is TGTGCCAGCAGTTTAGCTCGGGCAACTAATGAAAAACTGTTTTTT. This gives the protein CASSLARATNEKLFF.

This clonotype has a count of ten or more. This chain uses TRBV27 with TRBJ1-2; 7 positions match TRBD1. V lost 5 bases to trimming and J lost 4 bases; unmatched junction nucleotides: 7. CDR3 length: 14 residues. Germline loops: CDR1 MNHEY, CDR2 SMNVEV (reference sequence). CDR3 coding DNA: TGTGCCAGCAGTCGCGGGGACAGAACCTATGGCTACACCTTC. The encoded protein is CASSRGDRTYGYTF.

This clonotype was seen more than once but under ten times. A read error may explain this, as a much larger clone is one base away. This sequence joins TRBV6-5 and TRBJ2-7, with 11 nucleotides matching TRBD2. The CDR3 spans 15 residues. Germline V lookup: CDR1 MNHEY, CDR2 SVGAGI. V lost 4 bases, J lost 2 bases, and 4 bases stayed unmatched. CDR3 residues: CASSLLAGVPYEQYF. The CDR3 bases are TGTGCCAGCAGTTTACTAGCGGGAGTACCCTACGAGCAGTACTTC.

The chain links TRBV3-1 to TRBJ2-5, with 8 bases that match TRBD2. Germline V CDR1 and CDR2: LGHDT, YNNKEL (reference sequence). V shed 4 bases and J 2 bases; nucleotides not matched to a gene: 9. The CDR3 loop spans 16 amino acids. The CDR3 sequence: CASSPLAGGIQETQYF. CDR3 DNA: TGTGCCAGCAGCCCCCTAGCGGGTGGGATACAAGAGACCCAGTACTTC.

This clonotype was detected a few times. V gene TRBV30 combines with J gene TRBJ1-2; possibly TRBD1 for D (5 bases). The germline V gene has CDR1 GTSNPN and CDR2 SVGIG (reference sequence). CDR3 size: 13 residues. V lost 0 bases and J lost 4, with 9 bases in between. The CDR3 DNA sequence: TGTGCCTGGAGTGTAACCGGGACCTATGGCTACACCTTC. This encodes CAWSVTGTYGYTF. Full variable domain (rest looked up from reference TRBV30 and TRBJ1-2): SQTIHQWPATLVQPVGSPLSLECTVEGTSNPNLYWYRQAAGRGLQLLFYSVGIGQISSEVPQNLSASRPQDRQFILSSKKLLLSDSGFYLCAWSVTGTYGYTFGSGTRLTVV.

This chain joins TRBV20-1 and TRBJ1-1, with TRBD1 matching 11 bases. Germline trimming cut 3 bases from V and 2 bases from J; bases unmatched to any gene: 2. The CDR3 runs to 14 residues. The germline V gene has CDR1 DFQATT and CDR2 SNEGSKA (reference sequence). CDR3 nucleotides: TGCAGTGCTAGGCGGACAGGGGGCAACACTGAAGCTTTCTTT. Translating gives CSARRTGGNTEAFF.